The rows below give T cell receptor beta chains drawn from one sample of a study of blood T cell repertoires in COVID-19. Libraries were prepared by immunoSEQ multiplex PCR; TCRdb keeps only in-frame clonotypes and omits some of them. The profile shows 250,000 to 350,000 clones, about nine tenths of them singletons. Sequencing was performed on peripheral blood. The receptors derive from a man between 18 and 29 years old with active or convalescent COVID-19. CDR3s include the opening cysteine and the closing phenylalanine or tryptophan. D genes are given only for firm matches. The listing skips clone size in some rows; elsewhere it reads once, few, many or a size class.

clone_size | j_call | v_call | d_call | cdr3_nt | cdr3_aa
NA | TRBJ2-5 | TRBV6-5 | TRBD2 | TGTGCCAGCACCCAGACTAGCGGGATTAAAGAGACCCAGTACTTC | CASTQTSGIKETQYF
NA | TRBJ1-2 | TRBV7-9 | NA | TGTGCCAGCAGCTTAGCGGGGGGAGAGAACTATGGCTACACCTTC | CASSLAGGENYGYTF
NA | TRBJ2-7 | TRBV3-1/TRBV3-2 | TRBD2 | TGTGCCAGCAGCCCGGGACTAGATACGGCGTACGAGCAGTACTTC | CASSPGLDTAYEQYF
few | TRBJ2-7 | TRBV27 | NA | TGTGCCAGCAGATTGGACTTCTCCTACGAGCAGTACTTC | CASRLDFSYEQYF
NA | TRBJ1-4 | TRBV12-5 | TRBD1 | TGTGCTAGTGGTTTCAGACAGGGGGACTTTGAAAAACTGTTTTTT | CASGFRQGDFEKLFF
NA | TRBJ1-5 | TRBV27 | NA | TGTGCCAGCAGTCCACCAGGGAGCAATCAGCCCCAGCATTTT | CASSPPGSNQPQHF
NA | TRBJ2-7 | TRBV6-5 | NA | TGTGCCAGCAGAGAGCCGACTAGAACCTTCTACGAGCAGTACTTC | CASREPTRTFYEQYF
NA | TRBJ2-3 | TRBV11-2 | TRBD2 | TGTGCCAGCAGCTTAACGGGACTAGCGACAGATACGCAGTATTTT | CASSLTGLATDTQYF
NA | TRBJ2-5 | TRBV12-3/TRBV12-4 | NA | TGTGCCAGCAGCTTCGGACTCCAAGAGACCCAGTACTTC | CASSFGLQETQYF
NA | TRBJ2-1 | TRBV5-1 | TRBD2 | TGCGCCAGCAGCTTGGCCGTGCGGGAGTTACACAATGAGCAGTTCTTC | CASSLAVRELHNEQFF
NA | TRBJ2-1 | TRBV7-9 | TRBD1 | TGTGCCAGCAGCCAACAGGGGGTGCGGGGCAATGAGCAGTTCTTC | CASSQQGVRGNEQFF
NA | TRBJ2-2 | TRBV28 | NA | TGTGCCAGCAGTTTGTACAGGAACACCGGGGAGCTGTTTTTT | CASSLYRNTGELFF
NA | TRBJ1-2 | TRBV19 | TRBD1 | TGTGCCAGTAGTTTCGCAGGGACAGGAAAATCTAACTATGGCTACACCTTC | CASSFAGTGKSNYGYTF
NA | TRBJ1-2 | TRBV6-5 | TRBD1 | TGTGCCAGCAGGCAATTGACAGGGCCTAACTATGGCTACACCTTC | CASRQLTGPNYGYTF
NA | TRBJ2-1 | TRBV19 | NA | TGTGCCAGTAGTATTGCCCCAATCCAGGGGTATGCGTACAATGAGCAGTTCTTC | CASSIAPIQGYAYNEQFF
NA | TRBJ2-7 | TRBV6-5 | TRBD2 | TGTGCCAGCAGAGACTTAGCGGGAGAGACCTACGAGCAGTACTTC | CASRDLAGETYEQYF
NA | TRBJ2-1 | TRBV2 | TRBD2 | TGTGCCAGCCAACTCCTAGCGGGGGGGAATGAGCAGTTCTTC | CASQLLAGGNEQFF
once | TRBJ1-2 | TRBV19 | NA | TGTGCCAGTAGTATAGGGGCAGCTAACTATGGCTACACCTTC | CASSIGAANYGYTF
NA | TRBJ1-3 | TRBV9 | NA | TGTGCCAGCAGCGTAGTACGACAGAGTCGCTCTGGAAACACCATATATTTT | CASSVVRQSRSGNTIYF
NA | TRBJ1-1 | TRBV3-1/TRBV3-2 | NA | TGTGCCAGCAGCCAGACGCGGACAGCTAGGAACACTGAAGCTTTCTTT | CASSQTRTARNTEAFF
NA | TRBJ1-6 | TRBV4-3 | NA | TGCGCCAGCAGCCAAGATGGATACGGGAACAGGGTGAATTCACCCCTCCACTTT | CASSQDGYGNRVNSPLHF
NA | TRBJ2-1 | TRBV5-4 | TRBD2 | TGTGCCAGTGCTCCTTCTAGCGGAGGCTCCTACAATGAGCAGTTCTTC | CASAPSSGGSYNEQFF
NA | TRBJ2-7 | TRBV27 | NA | TGTGCCAGCGGCACTGGGAGGAGAGAAAAGTACTTC | CASGTGRREKYF
NA | TRBJ1-4 | TRBV3-1/TRBV3-2 | TRBD1 | TGTGCCAGCAGCCTTCCCTATGGGACAGGGGTGGGGAAACTGTTTTTT | CASSLPYGTGVGKLFF
few | TRBJ2-7 | TRBV7-8 | NA | TGTGCCAGCAGCTTAGAGGGCTATCGGCGGGGCAGCTACGAGCAGTACTTC | CASSLEGYRRGSYEQYF
NA | TRBJ2-1 | TRBV4-1 | TRBD2 | TGCGCCAGCAGCCAAGAAGCAGCGGGGGGGTACTATGAGCAGTTCTTC | CASSQEAAGGYYEQFF
NA | TRBJ2-2 | TRBV5-1 | NA | TGCGCCAGCAGCTTGGCCTACCCGAACACCGGGGAGCTGTTTTTT | CASSLAYPNTGELFF
NA | TRBJ1-2 | TRBV28 | NA | TGTGCCAGCAGGACCCCAAACAGCAATGGCTACACCTTC | CASRTPNSNGYTF
NA | TRBJ2-5 | TRBV11-3 | TRBD2 | TGTGCCAGCAGCTTCCGGGGGGAAGAGACCCAGTACTTC | CASSFRGEETQYF
NA | TRBJ2-3 | TRBV9 | TRBD2 | TGTGCCAGCAGCGTAGTGAGCGGGAGGGCCGCTGGTGATACGCAGTATTTT | CASSVVSGRAAGDTQYF
NA | TRBJ1-5 | TRBV2 | TRBD1 | TGTGCCAGCGAAGACAGGGGACGGCAGCCCCAGCATTTT | CASEDRGRQPQHF
NA | TRBJ1-3 | TRBV3-1/TRBV3-2 | NA | TGTGCCAGCAGCCAAGACAGGTTCTCTGGAAACACCATATATTTT | CASSQDRFSGNTIYF
NA | TRBJ2-2 | TRBV10-3 | TRBD1 | TGTGCCATCAGTGAAGGGGGCGCCGGGGAGCTGTTTTTT | CAISEGGAGELFF
NA | TRBJ2-1 | TRBV7-9 | NA | TGTGCCAGCAGCACTCACGTAGGGGACTCATTAAACGGTGAGCAGTTCTTC | CASSTHVGDSLNGEQFF
NA | TRBJ1-5 | TRBV2 | TRBD1 | TGTGCCAGCAGTTACAGGGGAGGTATGAATCAGCCCCAGCATTTT | CASSYRGGMNQPQHF
NA | TRBJ1-3 | TRBV11-3 | NA | TGTGCCAGCAGCTTTGGGGACACTGGAAACACCATATATTTT | CASSFGDTGNTIYF
NA | TRBJ2-3 | TRBV2 | NA | TGTGCCGCGATGAACCATGGGACGGAGGGTATCACAGATACGCAGTATTTT | CAAMNHGTEGITDTQYF
NA | TRBJ1-5 | TRBV4-2 | NA | TGTGCCAGCAGCCAAGACTTGAGCTCAGGTCAGCCCCAGCATTTT | CASSQDLSSGQPQHF
NA | TRBJ2-5 | TRBV21-1 | NA | TGTGCCAGCAGCAAAGGTTGGCGGGGGGGCGATCGCGAGACCCAGTACTTC | CASSKGWRGGDRETQYF
once | TRBJ2-7 | TRBV10-3 | NA | TGTGCCATCAGTGAGAGACAGGCTGAGCAGTACTTC | CAISERQAEQYF
few | TRBJ1-3 | TRBV5-1 | NA | TGCGCCAGCAGCTTAGCAGGACAGAGCTCTGGAAACACCATATATTTT | CASSLAGQSSGNTIYF
once | TRBJ2-1 | TRBV9 | TRBD2 | TGTGCCAGCAGCGTAGGCGGGAGCGGGAGGGGACTTGAGCAGTTCTTC | CASSVGGSGRGLEQFF
NA | TRBJ2-4 | TRBV28 | NA | TGTGCCAGCAGTTTAGTGGCGGGACCGGGGAACATTCAGTACTTC | CASSLVAGPGNIQYF
few | TRBJ2-7 | TRBV7-8 | NA | TGTGCCAGCAGCTTGCGGGGAGGGGGTTACGAGCAGTACTTC | CASSLRGGGYEQYF
NA | TRBJ2-5 | TRBV5-1 | TRBD2 | TGCGCCAGCAGCCCGACTAGCGGGGGCTTAGAGACCCAGTACTTC | CASSPTSGGLETQYF
NA | TRBJ2-5 | TRBV5-1 | TRBD1 | TGCGCCAGCAGCCCGGGACAGGGTGCAGTGGAGACCCAGTACTTC | CASSPGQGAVETQYF
NA | TRBJ1-3 | TRBV7-9 | NA | TGTGCCAGCAGCGAGTCAGGGTCTGGAAACACCATATATTTT | CASSESGSGNTIYF
once | TRBJ1-5 | TRBV7-9 | TRBD1 | TGTGCCAGCGGAACAGGGGAAGGTGGCAATCAGCCCCAGCATTTT | CASGTGEGGNQPQHF
once | TRBJ2-7 | TRBV18 | NA | TGTGCCAGCTCACCAACGGGATACGAGCAGTACTTC | CASSPTGYEQYF
NA | TRBJ2-5 | TRBV15 | NA | TGTGCCACCAGCAGAGAATCCAGGAAGTACCAAGAGACCCAGTACTTC | CATSRESRKYQETQYF